A single sample is the source of the 8 T cell receptor beta chains below, sequenced in a study of T-cell memory formation after mild COVID-19. TCRdb re-analysed the 5' RACE reads in MiXCR, keeping a single row per CDR3 protein. This sample carries fewer than 150,000 distinct CDR3 sequences, 17% of them seen once, and the ten largest clones take over 4%. Sequencing was done on a sample of PBMCs or a T cell subset sorted from them (not recorded which). These receptors came from a man between 18 and 35 years old who had mild COVID-19 (a few samples of this study predate the infection). Cell type and time point are not known.

This clonotype has ten or more counts. The CDR3 reads CASSLQTLYNEQFF. The CDR3 DNA sequence: TGCGCCAGCAGCTTACAAACTCTCTACAATGAGCAGTTCTTC. The chain combines TRBV5-1 with TRBJ2-1; no clear D. CDR1 and CDR2 (germline): SGHRS, YFSETQ. Trimming removed 2 bases at V and 3 bases at J, with 9 bases between. The CDR3 totals 14 residues.

This clonotype was detected only a few times. The chain's CDR3 is CASRRLLGAITDTQYF. The CDR3 bases are TGTGCCAGCAGAAGACTACTAGGAGCGATCACAGATACGCAGTATTTT. The V gene is TRBV6-2 or TRBV6-3, the J gene TRBJ2-3, with a weak D call TRBD2 (5 bases). Germline values: CDR1 MNHEY, CDR2 SVGEGT. Between the trimmed V and J ends, which lost 6 bases and 2 bases, there was a span of 18 bases. CDR3 length equals 16 residues.

A word on this clonotype: The missing conserved phenylalanine or tryptophan at the end of this CDR3 makes a read error likely. V is TRBV28 and J is TRBJ1-2; 7 bases fit TRBD1. The germline gives CDR1 MDHEN, CDR2 SYDVKM. The CDR3 is 13 residues long. Losses at the gene ends were 6 bases for V and 3 bases for J; bases not matched to a gene: 4. Written as DNA, the CDR3 is TGTGCCAGCAGCTCCGGACAGGACTATGGCTACACCTTA. This translates into CASSSGQDYGYTL.

This chain links TRBV3-1 with TRBJ2-5; D is uncertain. V shed 1 base and J shed 2 bases, with 8 bases lying between them. This CDR3 has 14 residues. The germline V gene has CDR1 LGHDT and CDR2 YNNKEL (reference sequence). The CDR3 loop is CASSQGEPQETQYF. The CDR3 DNA is TGTGCCAGCAGCCAAGGGGAACCTCAAGAGACCCAGTACTTC.

There are many counts of this clonotype. CDR3 sequence: CASSLTKQPNTEAFF. The CDR3 nucleotides read TGTGCCAGCAGCTTAACAAAACAGCCGAACACTGAAGCTTTCTTT. V and J are TRBV7-3 and TRBJ1-1; D not certain. In germline, CDR1 is SGHTA, CDR2 FQGTGA. V gave up 0 bases and J gave up 1 base, with 9 bases separating them. The CDR3 is 15 amino acids.

V and J are TRBV24-1 and TRBJ2-7; D might be TRBD1 or TRBD2, each matching 5 bases. This CDR3 contains 12 residues. Germline CDR1 reads KGHDR; CDR2 reads SFDVKD. The V end was cut by 11 bases, the J end by 5 bases, with 15 bases between. As DNA, the CDR3 is TGTGCCAGGGAAGGGGAGTCCGACGAGCAGTACGTC. Its protein is CAREGESDEQYV.

This clonotype was counted a few times. This sequence joins TRBV7-9 and TRBJ2-5; perhaps D is TRBD1 or TRBD2 (6 bases each). The CDR3 runs to 17 residues. From germline, CDR1 is SEHNR and CDR2 FQNEAQ (reference sequence). The V and J ends lost 4 bases and 0 bases respectively, with 18 bases between them. The DNA for the CDR3 is TGTGCCAGCAGCTCACGCGGGGCAGGGGCGTACCAAGAGACCCAGTACTTC. It encodes CASSSRGAGAYQETQYF.

This clonotype was seen a few times. The chain carries TRBV28 and TRBJ2-2; unclear D gene. The CDR3 covers 13 residues. Germline loops: CDR1 MDHEN, CDR2 SYDVKM. The V gene lost 7 bases and the J gene lost 4 bases, with 10 bases spanning the gap. The CDR3 DNA reads TGTGCCAGCACGAGGACGGGCACCGGGGAGCTGTTTTTT. As protein: CASTRTGTGELFF.